Sequencing of this T cell receptor beta chain was carried out in a study of T cell responses to AZD1222 COVID-19 vaccine. Broader study findings: White British donors predominated, females outnumbered males, and clonal diversity was possibly underestimated. Sampled repertoires all dated from after the peak T cell response. Nearly half of spike-specific TCRs reportedly go after variant regions that carry no mutations. After two AZD1222 doses, spike-specific TCR breadth and depth rose versus day 0.

The CDR3 loop spans 13 amino acids. CDR1 MNHEY and CDR2 SVGAGI come from the germline V gene. Deletions cut 2 bases from V and 4 bases from J, with 5 bases between. This table comes from immunoSEQ multiplex PCR, and its TCRdb copy is limited to in-frame clones, with some not included. The table lists approximately 160,000 clones, about 92% of them singletons. Notes on this clone: Its antigen is not known.

The V gene is TRBV6-5, the J gene TRBJ1-4, with D unresolved. Material: peripheral blood, obtained on day 0 of AZD1222 vaccination. This clonotype was sampled from an adult in good health. The chain's CDR3 is CASSYQYNEKLFF. CDR3 sequence (DNA): TGTGCCAGCAGTTACCAATATAATGAAAAACTGTTTTTT.